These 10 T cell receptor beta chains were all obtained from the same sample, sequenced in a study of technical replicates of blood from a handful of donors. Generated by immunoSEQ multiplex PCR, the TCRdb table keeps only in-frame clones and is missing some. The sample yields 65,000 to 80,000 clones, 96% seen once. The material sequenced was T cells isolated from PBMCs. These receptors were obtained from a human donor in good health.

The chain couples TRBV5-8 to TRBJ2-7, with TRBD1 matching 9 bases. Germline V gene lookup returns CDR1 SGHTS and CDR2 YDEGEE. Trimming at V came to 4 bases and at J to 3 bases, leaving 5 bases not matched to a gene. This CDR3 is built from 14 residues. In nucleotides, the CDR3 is TGTGCCAGCAGCGCCGGGACAGGGAACTACGAGCAGTACTTC. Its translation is CASSAGTGNYEQYF.

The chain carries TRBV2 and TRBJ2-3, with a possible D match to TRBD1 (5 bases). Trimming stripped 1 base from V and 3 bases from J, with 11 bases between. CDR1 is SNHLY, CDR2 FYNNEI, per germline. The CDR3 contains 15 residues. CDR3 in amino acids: CASSEGRQSTDTQYF. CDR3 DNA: TGTGCCAGCAGTGAAGGGAGACAGAGTACAGATACGCAGTATTTT. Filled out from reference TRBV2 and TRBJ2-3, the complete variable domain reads EPEVTQTPSHQVTQMGQEVILRCVPISNHLYFYWYRQILGQKVEFLVSFYNNEISEKSEIFDDQFSVERPDGSNFTLKIRSTKLEDSAMYFCASSEGRQSTDTQYFGPGTRLTVL.

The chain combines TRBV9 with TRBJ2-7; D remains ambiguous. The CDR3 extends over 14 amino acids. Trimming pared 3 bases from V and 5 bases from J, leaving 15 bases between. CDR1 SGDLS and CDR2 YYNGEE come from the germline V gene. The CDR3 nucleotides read TGTGCCAGCAGCGACCGGGTGCGTGGCAACGAGCAGTACTTC. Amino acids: CASSDRVRGNEQYF.

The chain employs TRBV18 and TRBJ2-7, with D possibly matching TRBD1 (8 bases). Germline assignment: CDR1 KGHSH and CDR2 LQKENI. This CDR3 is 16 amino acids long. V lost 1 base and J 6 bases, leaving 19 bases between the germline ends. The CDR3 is CASSPLAGQGGGEQYF. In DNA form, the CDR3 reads TGTGCCAGCTCACCACTTGCCGGACAGGGAGGGGGCGAGCAGTACTTC.

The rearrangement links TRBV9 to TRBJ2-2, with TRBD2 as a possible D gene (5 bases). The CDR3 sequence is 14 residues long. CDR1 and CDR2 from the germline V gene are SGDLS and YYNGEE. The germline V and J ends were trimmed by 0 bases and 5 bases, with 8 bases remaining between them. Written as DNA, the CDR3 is TGTGCCAGCAGCGTAGGCCTAGCTACCGGGGAGCTGTTTTTT. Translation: CASSVGLATGELFF. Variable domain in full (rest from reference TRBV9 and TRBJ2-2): DSGVTQTPKHLITATGQRVTLRCSPRSGDLSVYWYQQSLDQGLQFLIQYYNGEERAKGNILERFSAQQFPDLHSELNLSSLELGDSALYFCASSVGLATGELFFGEGSRLTVL.

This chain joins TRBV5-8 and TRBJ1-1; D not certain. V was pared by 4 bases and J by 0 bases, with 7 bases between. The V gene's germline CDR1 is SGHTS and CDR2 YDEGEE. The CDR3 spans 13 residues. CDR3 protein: CASSLQLNTEAFF. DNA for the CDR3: TGTGCCAGCAGCCTACAGCTGAACACTGAAGCTTTCTTT.

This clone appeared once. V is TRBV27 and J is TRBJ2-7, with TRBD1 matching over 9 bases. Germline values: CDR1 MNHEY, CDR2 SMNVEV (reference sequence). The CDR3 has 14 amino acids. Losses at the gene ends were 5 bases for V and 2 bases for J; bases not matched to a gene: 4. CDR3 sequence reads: CASSLGTGPYEQYF. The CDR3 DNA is TGTGCCAGCAGTCTAGGGACAGGGCCCTACGAGCAGTACTTC.

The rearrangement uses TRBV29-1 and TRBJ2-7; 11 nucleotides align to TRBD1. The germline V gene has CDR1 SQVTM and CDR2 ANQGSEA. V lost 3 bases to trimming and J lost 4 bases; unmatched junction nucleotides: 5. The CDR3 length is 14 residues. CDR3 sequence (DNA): TGCAGCGTTGACCACGGGACAGGGGGTTACGAGCAGTACTTC. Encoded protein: CSVDHGTGGYEQYF.

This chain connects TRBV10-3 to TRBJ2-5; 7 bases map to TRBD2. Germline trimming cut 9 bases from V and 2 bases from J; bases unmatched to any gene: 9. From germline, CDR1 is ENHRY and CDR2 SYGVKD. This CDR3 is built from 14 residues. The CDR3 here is CAIAYGLGQETQYF. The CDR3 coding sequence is TGTGCCATTGCCTACGGACTAGGGCAAGAGACCCAGTACTTC.

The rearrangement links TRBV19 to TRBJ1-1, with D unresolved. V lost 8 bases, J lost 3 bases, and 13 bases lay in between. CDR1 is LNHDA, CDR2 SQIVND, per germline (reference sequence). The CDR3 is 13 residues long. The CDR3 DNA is TGTGCCAGTTCCCTGAACACAGACACTGAAGCTTTCTTT. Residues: CASSLNTDTEAFF.